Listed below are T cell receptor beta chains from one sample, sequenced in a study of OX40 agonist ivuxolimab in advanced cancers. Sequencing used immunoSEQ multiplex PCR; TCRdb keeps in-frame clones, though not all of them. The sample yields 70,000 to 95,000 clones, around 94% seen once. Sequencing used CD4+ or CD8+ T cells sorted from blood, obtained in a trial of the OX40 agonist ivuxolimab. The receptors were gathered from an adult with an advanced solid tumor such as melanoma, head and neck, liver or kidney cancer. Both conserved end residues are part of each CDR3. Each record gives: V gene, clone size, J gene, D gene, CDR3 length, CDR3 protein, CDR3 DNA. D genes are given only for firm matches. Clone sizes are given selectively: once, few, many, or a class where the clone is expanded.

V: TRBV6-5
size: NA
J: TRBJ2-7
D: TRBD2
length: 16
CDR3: CASSYSVPGLSGEQYF
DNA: TGTGCCAGCAGTTACTCCGTCCCGGGACTATCTGGCGAGCAGTACTTC

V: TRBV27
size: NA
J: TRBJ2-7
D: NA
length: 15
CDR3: CASSAFGGISYEQYF
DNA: TGTGCCAGCAGTGCCTTCGGGGGTATCTCCTACGAGCAGTACTTC

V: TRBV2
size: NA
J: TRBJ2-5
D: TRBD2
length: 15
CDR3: CASSDWTSGGETQYF
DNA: TGTGCCAGCAGTGATTGGACTAGCGGGGGGGAGACCCAGTACTTC

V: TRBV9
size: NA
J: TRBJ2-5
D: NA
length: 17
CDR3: CASSVGGARFSQETQYF
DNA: TGTGCCAGCAGCGTAGGAGGGGCGAGGTTTTCGCAAGAGACCCAGTACTTC

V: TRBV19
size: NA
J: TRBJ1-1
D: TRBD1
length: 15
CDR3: CASSVLQGLGAEAFF
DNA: TGTGCCAGTAGTGTGTTACAGGGGCTGGGTGCTGAAGCTTTCTTT

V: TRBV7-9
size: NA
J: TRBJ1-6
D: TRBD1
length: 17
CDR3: CASSLGPGDRVFSPLHF
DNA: TGTGCCAGCAGCTTAGGTCCGGGGGACAGGGTATTTTCACCCCTCCACTTT

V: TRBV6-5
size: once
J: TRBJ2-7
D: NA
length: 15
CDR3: CASSYSAGDSYEQYF
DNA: TGTGCCAGCAGTTACTCGGCAGGGGATTCCTACGAGCAGTACTTC

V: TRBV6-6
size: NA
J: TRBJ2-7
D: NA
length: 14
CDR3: CARKWDMYSYEQYF
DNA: TGTGCCAGGAAATGGGACATGTACTCCTACGAGCAGTACTTC

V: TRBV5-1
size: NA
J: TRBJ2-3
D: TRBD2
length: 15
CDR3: CASSSGTSNFDTQYF
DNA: TGCGCCAGCAGCTCCGGGACTAGCAATTTCGATACGCAGTATTTT

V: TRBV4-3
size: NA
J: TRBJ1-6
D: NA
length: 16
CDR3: CASSQETSGRNSPLHF
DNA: TGCGCCAGCAGCCAAGAAACGTCAGGACGAAATTCACCCCTCCACTTT

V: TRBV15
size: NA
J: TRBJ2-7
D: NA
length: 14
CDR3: CATSSLGRGWEQYF
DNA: TGTGCCACCAGCTCCCTGGGACGTGGGTGGGAGCAGTACTTC

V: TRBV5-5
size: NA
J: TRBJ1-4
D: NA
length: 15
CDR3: CASSAAGLTNEKLFF
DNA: TGTGCCAGCAGCGCCGCAGGGTTGACTAATGAAAAACTGTTTTTT

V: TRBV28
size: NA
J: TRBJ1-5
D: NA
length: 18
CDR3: CASSSPPSQGPSNQPQHF
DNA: TGTGCCAGCAGTTCACCTCCCTCACAGGGTCCCAGCAATCAGCCCCAGCATTTT

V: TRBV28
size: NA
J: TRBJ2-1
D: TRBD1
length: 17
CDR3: CASSPKEQGVFNNEQFF
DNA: TGTGCCAGCAGCCCCAAGGAACAGGGGGTTTTTAACAATGAGCAGTTCTTC

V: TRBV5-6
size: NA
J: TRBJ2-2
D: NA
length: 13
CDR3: CASSLGGAGELFF
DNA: TGTGCCAGCAGCTTGGGGGGGGCCGGGGAGCTGTTTTTT

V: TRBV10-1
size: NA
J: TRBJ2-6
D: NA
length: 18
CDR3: CASSPTARSHKSGHVLTF
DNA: TGCGCCAGCAGTCCGACGGCAAGATCGCACAAGTCGGGCCACGTCCTGACTTTC

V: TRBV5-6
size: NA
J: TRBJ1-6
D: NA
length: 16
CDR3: CASSLDQSSYNSPLHF
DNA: TGTGCCAGCAGCTTGGATCAGTCCTCCTATAATTCACCCCTCCACTTT

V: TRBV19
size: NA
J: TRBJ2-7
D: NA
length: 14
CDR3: CASKINGQTYEQYF
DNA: TGTGCCAGTAAAATTAACGGCCAGACCTACGAGCAGTACTTC

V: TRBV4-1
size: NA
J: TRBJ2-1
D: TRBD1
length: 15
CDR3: CASSQGQGPYNEQFF
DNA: TGCGCCAGCAGCCAAGGACAGGGGCCCTACAATGAGCAGTTCTTC

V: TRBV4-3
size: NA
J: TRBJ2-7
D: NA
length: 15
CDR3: CASSHSAVSSYEQYF
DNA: TGCGCCAGCAGCCATTCAGCCGTGAGCTCCTACGAGCAGTACTTC

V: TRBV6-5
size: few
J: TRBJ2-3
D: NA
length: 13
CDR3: CASSLSYGDTQYF
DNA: TGTGCCAGCAGTTTATCCTATGGAGATACGCAGTATTTT

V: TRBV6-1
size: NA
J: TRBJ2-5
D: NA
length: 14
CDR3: CASRTGEDQETQYF
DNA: TGTGCCAGCAGGACGGGGGAAGATCAAGAGACCCAGTACTTC

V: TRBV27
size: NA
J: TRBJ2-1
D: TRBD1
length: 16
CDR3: CASTPSTGVRNNEQFF
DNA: TGTGCCAGCACCCCCTCGACAGGGGTTAGGAACAATGAGCAGTTCTTC

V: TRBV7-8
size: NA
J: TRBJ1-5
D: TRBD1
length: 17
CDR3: CASSSVQGARGNQPQHF
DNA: TGTGCCAGCAGCTCAGTACAGGGGGCGAGGGGCAATCAGCCCCAGCATTTT

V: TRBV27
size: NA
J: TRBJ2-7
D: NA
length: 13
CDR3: CASSPTGLGEQYF
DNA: TGTGCCAGCAGCCCTACAGGGTTGGGGGAGCAGTACTTC

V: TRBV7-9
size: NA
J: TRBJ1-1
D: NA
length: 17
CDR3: CASSYHPGAGSNTEAFF
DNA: TGTGCCAGCAGCTACCACCCGGGGGCAGGATCAAACACTGAAGCTTTCTTT

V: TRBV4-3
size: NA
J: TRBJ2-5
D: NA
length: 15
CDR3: CASSQGQGSQETQYF
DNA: TGCGCCAGCAGCCAAGGTCAAGGGAGCCAAGAGACCCAGTACTTC

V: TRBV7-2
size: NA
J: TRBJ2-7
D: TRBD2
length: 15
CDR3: CASSPTSGRPHEQYF
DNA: TGTGCCAGCAGCCCGACTAGCGGGAGGCCCCACGAGCAGTACTTC

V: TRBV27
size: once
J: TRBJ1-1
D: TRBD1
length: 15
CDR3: CASSLTGQGGAEAFF
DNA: TGTGCCAGCAGTTTAACCGGACAGGGTGGGGCTGAAGCTTTCTTT

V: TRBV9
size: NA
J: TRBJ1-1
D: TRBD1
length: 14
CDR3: CASSPQGAHPEAFF
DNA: TGTGCCAGCAGCCCACAGGGGGCGCATCCTGAAGCTTTCTTT

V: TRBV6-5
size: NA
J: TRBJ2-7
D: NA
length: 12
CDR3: CASSYWGFEQYF
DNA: TGTGCCAGCAGTTACTGGGGTTTCGAGCAGTACTTC

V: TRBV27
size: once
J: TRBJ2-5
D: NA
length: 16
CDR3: CASSPHAGGYQETQYF
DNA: TGTGCCAGCAGTCCTCATGCCGGGGGCTACCAAGAGACCCAGTACTTC

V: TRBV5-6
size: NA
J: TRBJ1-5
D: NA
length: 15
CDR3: CASREHGTSNQPQHF
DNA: TGTGCCAGCAGAGAACACGGTACTAGCAATCAGCCCCAGCATTTT

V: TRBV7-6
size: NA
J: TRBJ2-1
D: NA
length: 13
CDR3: CASNEGGMNEQFF
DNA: TGTGCCAGCAACGAGGGGGGCATGAATGAGCAGTTCTTC

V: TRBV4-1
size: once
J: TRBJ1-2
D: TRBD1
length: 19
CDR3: CASSPFTNFGQGRSYGYTF
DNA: TGCGCCAGCAGCCCCTTTACCAACTTCGGACAGGGCCGTAGCTATGGCTACACCTTC

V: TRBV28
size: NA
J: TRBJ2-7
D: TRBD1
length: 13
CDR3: CASSSGQGREQYF
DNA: TGTGCCAGCAGTTCGGGACAGGGTAGGGAGCAGTACTTC

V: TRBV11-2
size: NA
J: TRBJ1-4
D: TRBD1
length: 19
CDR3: CASSLEGTGWVTTNEKLFF
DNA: TGTGCCAGCAGCTTAGAAGGGACAGGGTGGGTCACAACTAATGAAAAACTGTTTTTT

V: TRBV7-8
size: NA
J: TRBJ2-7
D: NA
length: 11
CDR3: CASTSLQEQYF
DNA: TGTGCCAGCACTTCACTTCAGGAGCAGTACTTC

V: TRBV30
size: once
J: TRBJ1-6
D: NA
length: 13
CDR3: CAWSLAGGAPLHF
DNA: TGTGCCTGGAGCCTCGCCGGGGGGGCACCCCTCCACTTT

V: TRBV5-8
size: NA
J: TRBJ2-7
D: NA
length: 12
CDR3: CASSLEFYEQYF
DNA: TGTGCCAGCAGCTTGGAATTCTACGAGCAGTACTTC

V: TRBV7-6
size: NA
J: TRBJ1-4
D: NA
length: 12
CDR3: CASSPLYEKLFF
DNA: TGTGCCAGCAGCCCCTTGTATGAAAAACTGTTTTTT

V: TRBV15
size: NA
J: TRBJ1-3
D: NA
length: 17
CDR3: CATSRGALREAGNTIYF
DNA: TGTGCCACCAGCAGAGGCGCGCTGAGGGAGGCAGGAAACACCATATATTTT

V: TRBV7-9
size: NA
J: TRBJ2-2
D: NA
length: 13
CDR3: CASSSGLTGELFF
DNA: TGTGCCAGCAGCTCCGGCCTCACCGGGGAGCTGTTTTTT

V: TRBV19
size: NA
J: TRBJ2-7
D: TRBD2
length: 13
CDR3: CASSLAGSYEQYF
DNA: TGTGCCAGTAGCTTAGCGGGGTCCTACGAGCAGTACTTC

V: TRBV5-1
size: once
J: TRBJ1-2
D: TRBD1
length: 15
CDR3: CASSSGAGQGAHYTF
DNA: TGCGCCAGCAGCTCAGGGGCGGGACAGGGGGCCCACTACACCTTC

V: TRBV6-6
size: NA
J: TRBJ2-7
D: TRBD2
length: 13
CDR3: CASGGDVSYEQYF
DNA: TGTGCCAGCGGGGGGGACGTCTCCTACGAGCAGTACTTC

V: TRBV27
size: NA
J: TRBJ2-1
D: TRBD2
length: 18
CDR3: CASSFTTSGGAAYNEQFF
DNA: TGTGCCAGCAGTTTTACGACTAGCGGGGGGGCAGCCTACAATGAGCAGTTCTTC

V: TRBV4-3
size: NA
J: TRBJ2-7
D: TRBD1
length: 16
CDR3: CASSQAGTGISYEQYF
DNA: TGCGCCAGCAGCCAAGCCGGGACAGGAATCTCCTACGAGCAGTACTTC

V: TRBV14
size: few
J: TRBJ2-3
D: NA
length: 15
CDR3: CASSPTQLRGDTQYF
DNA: TGTGCCAGCAGCCCAACACAGCTCCGGGGCGATACGCAGTATTTT

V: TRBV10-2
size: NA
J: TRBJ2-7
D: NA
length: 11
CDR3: CASSEGYEQYF
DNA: TGCGCCAGCAGTGAGGGCTACGAGCAGTACTTC

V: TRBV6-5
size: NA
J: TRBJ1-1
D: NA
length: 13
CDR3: CASSFRGNTEAFF
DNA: TGTGCCAGCAGTTTTCGAGGTAACACTGAAGCTTTCTTT

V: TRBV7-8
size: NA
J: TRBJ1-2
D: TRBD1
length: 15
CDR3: CASSLPGQGDYGYTF
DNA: TGTGCCAGCAGCCTCCCAGGACAGGGGGATTATGGCTACACCTTC

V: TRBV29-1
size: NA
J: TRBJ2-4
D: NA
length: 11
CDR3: CSVTVWSIQYF
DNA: TGCAGCGTGACTGTCTGGTCCATTCAGTACTTC

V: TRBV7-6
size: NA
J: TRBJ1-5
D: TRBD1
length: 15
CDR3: CASSPRTGRNQPQHF
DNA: TGTGCCAGCAGCCCCCGGACAGGGAGGAATCAGCCCCAGCATTTT

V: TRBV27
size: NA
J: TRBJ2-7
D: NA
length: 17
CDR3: CASKGWGGPDSSYEQYF
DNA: TGTGCCAGCAAAGGGTGGGGGGGCCCAGATAGCTCCTACGAGCAGTACTTC

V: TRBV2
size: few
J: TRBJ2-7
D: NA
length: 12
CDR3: CATLITSYEQYF
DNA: TGTGCCACACTGATTACCTCCTACGAGCAGTACTTC

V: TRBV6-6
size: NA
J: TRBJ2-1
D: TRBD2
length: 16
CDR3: CASSLTSGTSYNEQFF
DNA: TGTGCCAGCAGTCTGACTAGCGGGACCTCCTACAATGAGCAGTTCTTC

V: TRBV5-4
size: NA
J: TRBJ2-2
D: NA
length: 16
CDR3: CASSLRGDLNTGELFF
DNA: TGTGCCAGCAGCTTGCGTGGCGATTTGAACACCGGGGAGCTGTTTTTT

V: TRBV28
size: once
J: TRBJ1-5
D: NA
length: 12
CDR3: CASSLPRGPQHF
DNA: TGTGCCAGCAGTTTACCGCGGGGGCCCCAGCATTTT

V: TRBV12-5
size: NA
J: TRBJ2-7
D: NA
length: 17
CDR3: CASGLVDRGAYPYEQYF
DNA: TGTGCTAGTGGTTTGGTAGATCGGGGGGCGTATCCCTACGAGCAGTACTTC